Listed here are 32 T cell receptor beta chains from one sample, sequenced in a study of beta chain features in type 1 diabetes. The entirety of the isolated RNA underwent reverse transcription, so expressed TCRB transcripts were sequenced. The assay was immunoSEQ multiplex PCR, and TCRdb's table has in-frame clones only and misses some. Of some 150,000 clones in the sample, roughly 9.3% were seen once. The sequenced sample consisted of central memory CD4+ T cells from blood. The receptors were gathered from a woman aged 40 to 50 in good health.

This clone was recorded a few times. V usage is TRBV18 and J usage is TRBJ2-1; D not certain. This CDR3 region has 14 residues. V lost 0 bases to trimming and J lost 9 bases, with 12 bases between them. The germline V gene has CDR1 KGHSH and CDR2 LQKENI. CDR3 region: CASSPPNVVGEQFF. As DNA, the CDR3 is TGTGCCAGCTCACCACCAAACGTGGTCGGTGAGCAGTTCTTC.

This clone was seen more than once but under ten times. This specimen includes other DNA sequences encoding the same CDR3. The chain recombines TRBV7-2 with TRBJ2-3; perhaps TRBD2 as D (6 bases). The CDR3 contains 14 residues. Trimming removed 1 base at V and 6 bases at J, with 11 bases between. The germline CDR1 and CDR2 sequences are SGHTA and FQGNSA. The CDR3 sequence is CASSLVGGRDTQYF. In nucleotides, the CDR3 is TGTGCCAGCAGCTTAGTGGGGGGTCGGGATACGCAGTATTTT.

J is TRBJ2-2 and V is TRBV4-3; possible D gene TRBD1, 6 bases. The CDR3 loop spans 18 amino acids. Germline-derived CDR1 and CDR2 are LGHNA and YSLEER. Trimming stripped 0 bases from V and 1 base from J, with 15 bases between. This CDR3 reads CASSQDLVGARNTGELFF. The CDR3 bases are TGCGCCAGCAGCCAAGATCTAGTGGGGGCGAGGAACACCGGGGAGCTGTTTTTT.

In this sample, this clone turned up a few times. The chain carries TRBV7-2 and TRBJ1-2, with D unclear. This CDR3 is built from 13 residues. Trimming removed 3 bases at V and 4 bases at J, with 9 bases between. Per the germline V gene, CDR1 is SGHTA and CDR2 is FQGNSA. CDR3 residues: CASSFGEGYGYTF. The CDR3 DNA reads as TGTGCCAGCAGCTTCGGGGAAGGCTATGGCTACACCTTC.

This clone was counted only a few times. The genes are TRBV29-1 and TRBJ1-2, with 7 bases that match TRBD1. This CDR3 is built from 12 residues. Germline V gene lookup returns CDR1 SQVTM and CDR2 ANQGSEA. V lost 7 bases to trimming and J lost 0 bases; unmatched junction nucleotides: 2. The chain's CDR3 is CSGGQTNYGYTF. The DNA for the CDR3 is TGCAGCGGGGGACAGACTAACTATGGCTACACCTTC.

Only a few counts were recorded for this clone. Other DNA sequences from this sample encode an identical CDR3 as well. This CDR3 reads CASSVDSQETQYF. The CDR3 DNA reads TGTGCCAGCAGTGTTGACAGCCAAGAGACCCAGTACTTC. The chain recombines TRBV2 with TRBJ2-5; D is possibly TRBD1 (5 bases). The CDR3 spans 13 residues. V was cut by 4 bases and J by 1 base, with 7 bases left in between. In germline, CDR1 is SNHLY, CDR2 FYNNEI.

The chain joins TRBV21-1 to TRBJ2-1; the table's D call of TRBD2 was not tested on the DNA. TRBV21-1 is an annotated pseudogene. This CDR3 has 16 amino acids. CDR3 in amino acids: CASSTRLAGAYNEQFF. CDR3 nucleotides: TGTGCCAGCAGCACCAGACTAGCGGGGGCCTACAATGAGCAGTTCTTC.

A few counts support this clone. The rearrangement links TRBV7-2 to TRBJ2-5, with D possibly matching TRBD1 (6 bases). The germline V gene has CDR1 SGHTA and CDR2 FQGNSA. The CDR3 has 13 residues. The V gene lost 4 bases and the J gene lost 2 bases, with 8 bases spanning the gap. The CDR3 DNA reads TGTGCCAGCAGCTCAGGACAGCAAGAGACCCAGTACTTC. Protein sequence: CASSSGQQETQYF. Full variable domain (outside the CDR3, taken from reference TRBV7-2 and TRBJ2-5): GAGVSQSPSNKVTEKGKDVELRCDPISGHTALYWYRQSLGQGLEFLIYFQGNSAPDKSGLPSDRFSAERTGGSVSTLTIQRTQQEDSAVYLCASSSGQQETQYFGPGTRLLVL.

This clone was seen once. V is TRBV5-6 and J is TRBJ2-3, with 10 positions matching TRBD2. CDR3 length: 18 amino acids. Germline assignment: CDR1 SGHDT and CDR2 YYEEEE. V lost 3 bases, J lost 0 bases, and 10 bases stayed unmatched. The CDR3 DNA reads TGTGCCAGCAGCTCATACCTGGGACTAGCGAGTAGCACAGATACGCAGTATTTT. Protein: CASSSYLGLASSTDTQYF.

The chain joins TRBV7-2 to TRBJ2-3; 7 nucleotides line up with TRBD2. Germline loops: CDR1 SGHTA, CDR2 FQGNSA. The CDR3 is 16 amino acids. J lost 1 base, V lost 1 base, and 5 bases had no gene match. CDR3: CASSLVGLGGTDTQYF. In DNA, the CDR3 is TGTGCCAGCAGCTTAGTCGGACTAGGGGGCACAGATACGCAGTATTTT.

This clone was observed a few times. The rearrangement links TRBV14 to TRBJ1-4, with 8 bases lining up with TRBD1. Germline lookup yields CDR1 SGHDN and CDR2 FVKESK. After removal of 4 bases from V and 7 bases from J, the junction contained 2 bases not matched to a gene. CDR3 size: 13 residues. This chain's CDR3 is CASSPRGPEKLFF. CDR3 coding DNA: TGTGCCAGCAGCCCCAGGGGGCCTGAAAAACTGTTTTTT.

This chain links TRBV19 with TRBJ1-5; no reliable D call. Deletions cut 6 bases from V and 0 bases from J, with 15 bases between. The CDR3 extends over 16 amino acids. Germline CDR1 is LNHDA and CDR2 is SQIVND (reference sequence). CDR3 DNA: TGTGCCAGTAGCTATTCGGTACTTTATAGCAATCAGCCCCAGCATTTT. Translated: CASSYSVLYSNQPQHF.

This clone was seen more than once but under ten times. The chain carries TRBV4-2 and TRBJ2-5; 9 nucleotides match TRBD2. V shed 4 bases and J 1 base; nucleotides not matched to a gene: 4. The CDR3 extends over 15 amino acids. CDR1 LGHNA and CDR2 YNFKEQ come from the germline V gene. CDR3 coding DNA: TGTGCCAGCAGCCCACGGCGGGGGGGCCAAGAGACCCAGTACTTC. This gives the protein CASSPRRGGQETQYF.

This clone was observed many times. The chain carries TRBV7-2 and TRBJ2-7; perhaps TRBD2 as D (6 bases). The CDR3 has 15 amino acids. Germline V gene data show CDR1 as SGHTA and CDR2 as FQGNSA. V shed 1 base and J shed 3 bases, with 13 bases lying between them. DNA for the CDR3: TGTGCCAGCAGCTTAGTGGCTAGCGAGAGCTACGAGCAGTACTTC. Translation: CASSLVASESYEQYF.

V and J are TRBV5-5 and TRBJ1-1; 9 bases agree with TRBD1. V lost 4 bases to trimming and J lost 4 bases; unmatched junction nucleotides: 5. CDR3 length: 14 amino acids. Per germline, CDR1 SGHKS and CDR2 YYEKEE (reference sequence). The CDR3 reads CASSRGQGATEAFF. The CDR3, as DNA: TGTGCCAGCAGCAGGGGACAGGGAGCCACTGAAGCTTTCTTT.

In its sample, this clone was seen a few times. The J gene is TRBJ2-1, the V gene TRBV14, with D maybe TRBD1 (7 bases). This CDR3 has 15 amino acids. V lost 4 bases to trimming and J lost 4 bases, with 14 bases between them. CDR1 is SGHDN and CDR2 is FVKESK in the germline V gene. CDR3 region: CASSRQGGGYNEQFF. The CDR3 bases are TGTGCCAGCAGCCGACAGGGAGGAGGGTACAATGAGCAGTTCTTC.

The V call is TRBV7-8, the J call TRBJ2-3; maybe TRBD1 (6 bases). The V gene's germline CDR1 is SGHVS and CDR2 FQNEAQ. The CDR3 loop spans 15 amino acids. Trimming removed 3 bases at V and 1 base at J, with 11 bases between. CDR3 sequence (DNA): TGTGCCAGCAGCTTGGTGGACAGACGCACAGATACGCAGTATTTT. Translating gives CASSLVDRRTDTQYF.

The J gene is TRBJ2-1, the V gene TRBV18; TRBD2 agrees at 9 bases. The V and J ends lost 3 bases and 0 bases, in that order; junction bases with no gene match: 6. Germline V gene lookup returns CDR1 KGHSH and CDR2 LQKENI. CDR3 size: 17 residues. The CDR3 sequence: CASSPSLAGSSYNEQFF. The DNA for the CDR3 is TGTGCCAGCTCACCCTCGCTAGCGGGGAGCTCCTACAATGAGCAGTTCTTC.

This clone was counted only a few times. The chain combines TRBV6-5 with TRBJ2-2; D unclear. CDR3 length: 12 amino acids. The germline gives CDR1 MNHEY, CDR2 SVGAGI. The V end was cut by 6 bases, the J end by 6 bases, with 8 bases between. CDR3 sequence: CASSPLAGELFF. The CDR3 bases are TGTGCCAGCAGCCCACTGGCCGGGGAGCTGTTTTTT.

This chain links TRBV4-3 with TRBJ2-7; 8 bases agree with TRBD1. CDR3 size: 19 residues. J lost 0 bases, V lost 1 base, and 14 bases had no gene match. CDR1 and CDR2 (germline): LGHNA, YSLEER. CDR3 loop: CASSQGIQDRGLSSYEQYF. In DNA, the CDR3 is TGCGCCAGCAGCCAAGGGATTCAAGACAGGGGCTTGAGCTCCTACGAGCAGTACTTC.

V usage is TRBV5-4 and J usage is TRBJ2-7; maybe TRBD2 (5 bases). Trimming shortened V by 4 bases and J by 7 bases, and 12 bases separated the two germline ends. The germline gives CDR1 SGHNT, CDR2 YYREEE (reference sequence). The CDR3 extends over 12 amino acids. CDR3 sequence: CASSQLTGEQYF. CDR3 nucleotides: TGTGCCAGCAGCCAGCTCACGGGGGAGCAGTACTTC.

The rearrangement links TRBV6-5 to TRBJ2-3; D possibly corresponds to TRBD2 (5 bases). Trimming removed 6 bases at V and 1 base at J, with 5 bases between. The CDR3 sequence is 12 residues long. Germline-derived CDR1 and CDR2 are MNHEY and SVGAGI. CDR3 in amino acids: CASSGGTDTQYF. In nucleotides, the CDR3 is TGTGCCAGCAGCGGGGGCACAGATACGCAGTATTTT.

This clone has a handful of counts. The chain carries TRBV15 and TRBJ2-2; a possible D gene is TRBD1 (7 bases). V lost 2 bases and J lost 0, with 16 bases in between. Germline CDR1 reads LNHNV; CDR2 reads YYDKDF (reference sequence). The CDR3 contains 18 residues. CDR3 nucleotides: TGTGCCACCAGCAGATGGGGCGGGACAGAACCGAACACCGGGGAGCTGTTTTTT. It is translated as CATSRWGGTEPNTGELFF.

The chain carries TRBV2 and TRBJ2-1; 10 bases map to TRBD2. Losses at the gene ends were 4 bases for V and 9 bases for J; bases not matched to a gene: 15. CDR1 is SNHLY, CDR2 FYNNEI, per germline. CDR3 size: 17 residues. The CDR3 protein is CASSAGSGGAIRPEQFF. The CDR3 coding sequence is TGTGCCAGCAGTGCCGGGAGCGGGGGGGCAATTCGTCCTGAGCAGTTCTTC.

This rearrangement joins TRBV9 to TRBJ2-7; weak D call: TRBD2 (5 bases). Between the trimmed V and J ends, which lost 2 bases and 7 bases, there was a span of 19 bases. There are 15 residues in the CDR3. Germline values: CDR1 SGDLS, CDR2 YYNGEE. As DNA, the CDR3 is TGTGCCAGCAGCGTGGCATGGACGTCTCGGGGTGAGCAGTACTTC. This encodes CASSVAWTSRGEQYF.

V and J are TRBV29-1 and TRBJ1-2; tentatively, D is TRBD1 (5 bases). Germline CDR1 SQVTM, CDR2 ANQGSEA. The length of the CDR3 is 15 residues. Deletions cut 6 bases from V and 8 bases from J, with 25 bases between. CDR3 bases: TGCAGCGTGTCGCCCCCAACCACAGGCCTCCGAGGCTACACCTTC. It codes for CSVSPPTTGLRGYTF.

This clone turned up a few times. The chain links TRBV6-5 to TRBJ2-3; TRBD2 might be the D (6 bases). The CDR3 length is 11 residues. V was clipped by 6 bases and J by 12 bases, with 13 bases between them. Germline V lookup: CDR1 MNHEY, CDR2 SVGAGI. As DNA, the CDR3 is TGTGCCAGCAGACGACTAGAGAAACAGTATTTT. This encodes CASRRLEKQYF.

The sample holds many counts of this clone. The chain joins TRBV6-6 to TRBJ2-3; 7 bases fit TRBD2. The CDR3 runs to 15 residues. Trimming took 5 bases from V and 6 from J; bases not matched to a gene: 11. CDR1 MNHNY and CDR2 SVGAGI come from the germline V gene (reference sequence). Here the CDR3 DNA reads TGTGCCAGCAGTAAGACAGCGGGGTTGGTGGATACGCAGTATTTT. Encoded protein: CASSKTAGLVDTQYF.

The V gene is TRBV6-5, the J gene TRBJ2-5; D might be TRBD1 (6 bases). Germline assignment: CDR1 MNHEY and CDR2 SVGAGI. Trimming took off 2 bases at V and 5 bases at J, with 18 bases between the two ends. The CDR3 contains 16 residues. The CDR3 coding sequence is TGTGCCAGCAGTTACGGGACACTCCTCCCCACGGAGACCCAGTACTTC. It encodes CASSYGTLLPTETQYF.

The rearrangement joins TRBV7-2 to TRBJ2-1, with TRBD2 matching over 7 bases. The CDR3 consists of 13 residues. Germline V lookup: CDR1 SGHTA, CDR2 FQGNSA. V lost 11 bases, J lost 9 bases, and 13 bases stayed unmatched. CDR3 nucleotide sequence: TGTGCCCTCGGCAGGGACTACATTGGTGAGCAGTTCTTC. It translates to CALGRDYIGEQFF.

The V gene is TRBV6-1, the J gene TRBJ1-5; maybe TRBD1 (5 bases). The CDR3 has 14 residues. The germline V and J ends were trimmed by 7 bases and 3 bases, with 13 bases remaining between them. The V gene's germline CDR1 is MNHNS and CDR2 SASEGT. CDR3 residues: CASMGGWDNQPQHF. The CDR3 DNA follows: TGTGCCAGCATGGGGGGGTGGGACAATCAGCCCCAGCATTTT.

This clone was found a few times. This rearrangement joins TRBV2 to TRBJ2-1; 11 nucleotides agree with TRBD2. CDR1 and CDR2 from the germline V gene are SNHLY and FYNNEI. The CDR3 contains 15 residues. V lost 3 bases and J lost 9; bases outside the gene matches: 7. CDR3 protein: CASSDQLAGGSEQFF. CDR3 DNA: TGTGCCAGCAGTGATCAGCTAGCGGGGGGTAGTGAGCAGTTCTTC.